These T cell receptor beta chains were read from a single sample in a study of CD8 T cells in ankylosing spondylitis. MiXCR was run by TCRdb on the 5' RACE reads, yielding one entry per CDR3 protein. The table includes approximately 240,000 distinct CDR3 sequences, 8% to 11% detected once. Sequenced sample: blood, either unsorted or a sorted T cell fraction (not recorded which). The source of these receptors is a male donor with ankylosing spondylitis or in good health (not recorded which). CDR3s include the opening cysteine and the closing phenylalanine or tryptophan. A D gene is named only where the DNA matches it firmly. Clone size is stated in some rows and not others, as once, few, many or a class when expanded.

clone_size	d_call	v_call	j_call	cdr3_aa	cdr3_nt
many	-	TRBV6-1	TRBJ1-4	CASSPTRAGEKLFF	TGTGCCAGCAGTCCGACGCGGGCGGGGGAAAAACTGTTTTTT
many	-	TRBV6-2/TRBV6-3	TRBJ2-7	CASSYSAGGFYEQYF	TGTGCCAGCAGTTACTCGGCCGGAGGGTTCTACGAGCAGTACTTC
many	TRBD1	TRBV5-1	TRBJ2-7	CASRKQGPLYEQYF	TGCGCCAGCAGGAAACAGGGGCCCCTCTACGAGCAGTACTTC
-	TRBD1	TRBV27	TRBJ1-5	CASARGLRAQHF	TGTGCCAGCGCTAGGGGGCTGCGGGCCCAGCATTTT
many	TRBD1	TRBV12-3/TRBV12-4	TRBJ1-2	CASGTRDSLIYGYTF	TGTGCCAGCGGGACCCGGGACAGCCTGATCTATGGCTACACCTTC
-	TRBD1	TRBV20-1	TRBJ1-5	CSASGTGRTVSNQPQHF	TGCAGTGCTAGTGGGACAGGGCGCACCGTTAGCAATCAGCCCCAGCATTTT
-	-	TRBV5-1	TRBJ2-7	CASSLPAWEQYF	TGCGCCAGCAGCTTGCCGGCCTGGGAGCAGTACTTC
many	TRBD1	TRBV30	TRBJ1-4	CAWSFQTGGREKLFF	TGTGCCTGGAGTTTCCAGACAGGGGGACGGGAAAAACTGTTTTTT
many	-	TRBV6-4	TRBJ1-1	CASNERWPNTEAFF	TGTGCCAGCAACGAAAGATGGCCTAACACTGAAGCTTTCTTT
-	TRBD1	TRBV7-9	TRBJ2-1	CASSSGTGDYNEQFF	TGTGCCAGCAGCTCCGGGACAGGAGACTACAATGAGCAGTTCTTC
many	-	TRBV5-1	TRBJ2-6	CASSRDPGTPNSGANVLTF	TGCGCCAGCAGCCGGGACCCCGGGACACCTAACTCTGGGGCCAACGTCCTGACTTTC
-	TRBD1	TRBV12-3/TRBV12-4	TRBJ1-1	CASRYSDRPNTEAFF	TGTGCCAGCAGGTACTCGGACAGGCCGAACACTGAAGCTTTCTTT
many	-	TRBV7-9	TRBJ1-1	CASSLWKGRNTEAFF	TGTGCCAGCAGCTTATGGAAGGGGCGCAATACTGAAGCTTTCTTT
many	TRBD2	TRBV5-1	TRBJ2-1	CASSLFGYTSGGSVDEQFF	TGCGCCAGCAGCTTGTTCGGGTATACTAGCGGGGGGTCGGTCGATGAGCAGTTCTTC
many	-	TRBV21-1	TRBJ1-4	CASSKVSGQGLEKLFF	TGTGCCAGCAGCAAAGTATCGGGACAGGGACTTGAAAAACTGTTTTTT
many	TRBD2	TRBV5-1	TRBJ2-1	CASSLPGTSGGADEQFF	TGCGCCAGCAGCTTGCCCGGGACTAGCGGGGGGGCCGATGAGCAGTTCTTC